This T cell receptor (beta chain) derives from a study of T-cell reconstitution after alpha-beta-depleted transplantation in children. Study-wide results and limits: The high TCRbeta diversity at day 60 in some patients came from surviving recipient T cells and thymic progenitors. Reports say that about two months after transplant, the alpha-beta T cells came out of several hundred graft clones that had expanded. The authors attributed T-cell counts and diversity one year after transplant mostly to newly produced T cells.

There are a few counts of this clonotype. Its antigen is undetermined. CDR1 and CDR2 (germline): MNHEY, SVGEGT. V was shortened by 6 bases and J by 7 bases, with 9 bases between the two germline ends. The CDR3 covers 11 residues. A library of TCRbeta sequences, prepared with unique molecular identifiers, was generated. Via MiXCR, TCRdb re-called the PCR reads, giving one row per CDR3 protein. The sample has approximately 1,000,000 distinct CDR3 sequences, roughly 31% seen once. The chain joins TRBV6-2 or TRBV6-3 to TRBJ1-2; D call uncertain. This TCR was recovered from a boy in the first two years of life who had a stem cell transplant for SCID, so the T cells may come from the graft donor. Sequencing was performed on PBMCs, mostly from graft donor cells, taken 360 days after TCRalphabeta/CD19-depleted stem cell transplant. The CDR3 spells CASRKLAGYTF. The CDR3 coding sequence is TGTGCCAGCAGGAAACTAGCTGGCTACACCTTC.